The present T cell receptor beta chain was sequenced within a study of OX40 agonist ivuxolimab in advanced cancers. Concerning the study at large: Ivuxolimab was an agonistic, fully human IgG2 monoclonal antibody directed against OX40 (CD134), a costimulatory receptor. Peripheral TCRbeta sequencing was intended to test whether TCR sequence diversity was altered and clonal T-cell expansion was caused by ivuxolimab. Among the 50 to 55 dose-escalation patients, about 19 had hepatocellular carcinoma, around 15 melanoma, 9 renal cell carcinoma and 9 head and neck cancer. Partial responses occurred in three dose-escalation patients: two with cutaneous melanoma and one with hepatocellular carcinoma. Intravenous ivuxolimab was administered to patients every 2 weeks at six dose levels: 0.01, 0.1, 0.3, 1.5, 3 and 10 mg/kg. In the dose-escalation cohort, 82.7% of patients were male, and the mean age was roughly 60 years, with a range of about 23 to 90. The paper covers the monotherapy dose-escalation part of the phase I ivuxolimab trial, which included N = 52 patients. Patients were allowed to have had prior anti-PD-1, anti-PD-L1 or anti-CTLA-4 therapy, and 40% of the dose-escalation patients had been treated with checkpoint inhibitors.

What the authors observed across the whole study: Clonal expansion of both CD4+ and CD8+ blood T cells was observed from baseline to week 6 at doses 0.1 to 3.0 mg/kg. After ivuxolimab, CD8+ T cells had more expanded clones than CD4+ T cells on average. Low levels of normalized T-cell clonal expansion were also seen in some patients who did not respond. Partial responders in the 0.1-3.0 mg/kg groups had among the lowest normalized peripheral clonal expansion, especially among CD8+ T cells. The antigen specificity of the peripheral T cells that underwent clonal expansion was not determined.

Via the germline V gene, CDR1 is SNHLY and CDR2 FYNNEI. The cysteine opens and the phenylalanine closes a CDR3 of 17 amino acids. Only CDR3 DNA is held: 51 bases, read in frame from base 1. V is clipped by 5 bases and J by 4 bases, and the sequence between their germline boundaries is 21 bases long. In regard to this clone: The antigen it recognizes is unknown. There are no base qualities to consult, and no much larger clone falls within one base.

Genomic DNA was isolated from the sorted cells so that the TCRbeta CDR3 region could be sequenced. The immunoSEQ Assay was used to sequence the TCRbeta CDR3 regions. This immuneACCESS table, as held by TCRdb, lists in-frame sequences with V and J called but not all clones. Of the missing ones, under half trace to an unresolved V gene in checked studies; the others have no known cause. For this sample the table gives over 35,000 clones, of which roughly 69% were detected only once. Of the sample, approximately 17% is held by the ten largest clones. The trial excluded patients who had a history of autoimmune disease or who were on systemic immunosuppression. Peripheral blood for TCR sequencing was collected from all dose cohorts at baseline, on cycle 4 day 1, and on cycle 7 day 1. Samples were obtained from an open-label, multicenter, first-in-human phase I dose-escalation trial of ivuxolimab. Adults with locally advanced or metastatic head and neck squamous cell, hepatocellular, melanoma or renal cell carcinoma were enrolled in the trial. Before TCR sequencing, CD4+ T cells and CD8+ T cells from peripheral blood were sorted into separate populations.

The chain uses TRBV2 and TRBJ1-3, and perhaps TRBD1 as D gene, on 6 matching bases. This receptor was identified in an adult with an advanced solid tumor such as melanoma, head and neck, liver or kidney cancer. Source: CD4+ or CD8+ T cells sorted from blood, taken in a trial of the OX40 agonist ivuxolimab. The CDR3 amino acid sequence is: CASSPLRGHRYGNTIYF. The sequenced DNA: TGTGCCAGCAGTCCCCTTCGGGGACACCGGTACGGAAACACCATATATTTT.